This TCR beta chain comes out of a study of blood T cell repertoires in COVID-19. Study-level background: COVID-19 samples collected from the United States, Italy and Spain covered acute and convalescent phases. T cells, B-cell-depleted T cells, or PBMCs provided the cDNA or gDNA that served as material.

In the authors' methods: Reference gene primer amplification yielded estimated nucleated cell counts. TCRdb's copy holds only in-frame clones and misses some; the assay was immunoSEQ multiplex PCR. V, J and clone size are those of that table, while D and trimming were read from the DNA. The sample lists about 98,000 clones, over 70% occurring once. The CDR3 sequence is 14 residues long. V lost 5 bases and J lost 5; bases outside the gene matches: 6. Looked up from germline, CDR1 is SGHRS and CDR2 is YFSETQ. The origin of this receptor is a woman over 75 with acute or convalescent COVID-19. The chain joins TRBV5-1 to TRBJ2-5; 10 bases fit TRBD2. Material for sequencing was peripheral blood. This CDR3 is CASSRAGGHETQYF. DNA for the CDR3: TGCGCCAGCAGTAGAGCGGGGGGGCACGAGACCCAGTACTTC.